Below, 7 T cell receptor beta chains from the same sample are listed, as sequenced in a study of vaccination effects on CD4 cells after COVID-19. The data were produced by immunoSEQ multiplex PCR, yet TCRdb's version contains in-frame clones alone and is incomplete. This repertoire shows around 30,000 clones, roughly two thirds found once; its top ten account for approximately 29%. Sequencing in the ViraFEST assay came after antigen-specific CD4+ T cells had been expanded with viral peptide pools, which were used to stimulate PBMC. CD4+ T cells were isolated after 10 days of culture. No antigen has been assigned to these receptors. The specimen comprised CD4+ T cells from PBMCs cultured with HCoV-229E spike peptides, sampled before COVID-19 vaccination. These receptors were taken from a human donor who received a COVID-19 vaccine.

The DNA of the CDR3 is TGTGCCAGCAGTTACAGTCCGTTCTCTGGGGCCAACGTCCTGACTTTC. It specifies CASSYSPFSGANVLTF. This sequence joins TRBV6-5 and TRBJ2-6; no reliable D call. CDR3 size: 16 residues. The V and J ends lost 2 bases and 0 bases respectively, with 8 bases between them. The V gene's germline CDR1 is MNHEY and CDR2 SVGAGI.

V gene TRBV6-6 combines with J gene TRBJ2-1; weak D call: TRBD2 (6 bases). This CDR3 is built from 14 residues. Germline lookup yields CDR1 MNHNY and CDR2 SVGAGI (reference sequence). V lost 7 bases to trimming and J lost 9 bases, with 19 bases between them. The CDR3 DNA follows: TGTGCCAGCATGGAGCCGGGGGTCGCGGGTGAGCAGTTCTTC. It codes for CASMEPGVAGEQFF.

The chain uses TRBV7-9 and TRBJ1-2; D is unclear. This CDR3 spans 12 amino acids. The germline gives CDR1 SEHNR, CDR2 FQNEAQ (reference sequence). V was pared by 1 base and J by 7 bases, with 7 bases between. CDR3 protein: CASSLGGRGYTF. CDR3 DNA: TGTGCCAGCAGCTTAGGAGGCCGTGGCTACACCTTC.

The CDR3 is CASSPDAGNQPQHF. The CDR3 DNA is TGCGCCAGCAGCCCGGACGCGGGCAATCAGCCCCAGCATTTT. The V and J genes are TRBV5-1 and TRBJ1-5; D is unclear. Between the trimmed V and J ends, which lost 4 bases and 2 bases, there was a span of 10 bases. This CDR3 spans 14 amino acids. In germline, CDR1 is SGHRS, CDR2 YFSETQ.

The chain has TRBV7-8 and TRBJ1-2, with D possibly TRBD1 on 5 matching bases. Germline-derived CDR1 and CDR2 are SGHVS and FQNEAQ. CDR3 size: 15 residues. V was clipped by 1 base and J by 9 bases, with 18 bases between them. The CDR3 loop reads CASSLDGRRGESYTF. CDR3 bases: TGTGCCAGCAGCTTAGACGGCCGGAGGGGAGAAAGCTACACCTTC.

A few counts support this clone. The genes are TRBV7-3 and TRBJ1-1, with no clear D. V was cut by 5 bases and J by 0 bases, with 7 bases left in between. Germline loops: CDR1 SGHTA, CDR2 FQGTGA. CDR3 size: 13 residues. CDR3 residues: CASSPKVNTEAFF. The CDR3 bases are TGTGCCAGCAGCCCCAAGGTGAACACTGAAGCTTTCTTT.

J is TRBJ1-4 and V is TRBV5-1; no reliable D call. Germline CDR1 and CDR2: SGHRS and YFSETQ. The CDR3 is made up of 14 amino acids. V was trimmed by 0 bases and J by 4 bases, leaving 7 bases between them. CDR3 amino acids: CASSLATGNEKLFF. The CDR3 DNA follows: TGCGCCAGCAGCTTGGCGACGGGTAATGAAAAACTGTTTTTT.